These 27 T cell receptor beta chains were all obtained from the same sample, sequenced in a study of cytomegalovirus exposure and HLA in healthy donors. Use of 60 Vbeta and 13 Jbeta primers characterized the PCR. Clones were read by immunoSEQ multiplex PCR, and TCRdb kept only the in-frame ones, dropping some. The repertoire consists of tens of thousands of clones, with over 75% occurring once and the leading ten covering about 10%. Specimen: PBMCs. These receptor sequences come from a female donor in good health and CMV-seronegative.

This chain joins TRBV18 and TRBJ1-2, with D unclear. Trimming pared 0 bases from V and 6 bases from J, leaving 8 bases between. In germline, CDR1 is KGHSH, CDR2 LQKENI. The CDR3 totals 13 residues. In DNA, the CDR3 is TGTGCCAGCTCACCACCTTCTAATGATGGCTACACCTTC. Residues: CASSPPSNDGYTF.

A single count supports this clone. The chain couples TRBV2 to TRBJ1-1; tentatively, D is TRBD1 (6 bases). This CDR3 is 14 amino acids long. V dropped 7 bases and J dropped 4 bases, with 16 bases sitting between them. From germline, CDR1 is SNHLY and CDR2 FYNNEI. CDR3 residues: CASNFLSGATEAFF. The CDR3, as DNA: TGTGCCAGCAATTTTTTGTCAGGGGCCACTGAAGCTTTCTTT.

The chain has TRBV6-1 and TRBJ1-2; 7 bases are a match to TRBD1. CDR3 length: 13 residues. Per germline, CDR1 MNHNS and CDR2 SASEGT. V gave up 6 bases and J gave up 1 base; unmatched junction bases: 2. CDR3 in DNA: TGTGCCAGCAGGGGACAGCTTAACTATGGCTACACCTTC. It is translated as CASRGQLNYGYTF.

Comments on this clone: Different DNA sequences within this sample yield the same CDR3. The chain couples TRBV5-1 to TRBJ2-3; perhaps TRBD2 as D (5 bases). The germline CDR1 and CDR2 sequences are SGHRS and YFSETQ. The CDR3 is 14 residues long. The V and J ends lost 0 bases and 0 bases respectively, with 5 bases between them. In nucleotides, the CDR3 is TGCGCCAGCAGCTTGGGGACTAGCACAGATACGCAGTATTTT. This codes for CASSLGTSTDTQYF.

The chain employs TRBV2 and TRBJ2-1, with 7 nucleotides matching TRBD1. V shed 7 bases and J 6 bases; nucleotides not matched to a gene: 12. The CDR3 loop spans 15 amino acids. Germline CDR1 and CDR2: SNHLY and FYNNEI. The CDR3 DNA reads TGTGCCAGCAAAAGGGGGCAGGTGACGATCAATGAGCAGTTCTTC. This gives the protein CASKRGQVTINEQFF.

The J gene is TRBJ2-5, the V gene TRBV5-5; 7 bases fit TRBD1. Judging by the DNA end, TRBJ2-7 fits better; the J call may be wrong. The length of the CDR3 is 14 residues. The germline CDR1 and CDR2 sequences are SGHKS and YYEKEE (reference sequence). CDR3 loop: CASTPETGIYEQYF. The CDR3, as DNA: TGTGCCAGCACCCCCGAGACAGGGATCTACGAGCAGTACTTC.

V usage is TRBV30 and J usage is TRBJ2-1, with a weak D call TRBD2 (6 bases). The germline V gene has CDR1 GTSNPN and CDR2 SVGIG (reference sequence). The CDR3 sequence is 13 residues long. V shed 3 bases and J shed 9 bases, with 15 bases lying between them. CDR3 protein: CAWSVRLGGEQFF. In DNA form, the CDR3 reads TGTGCCTGGAGCGTACGACTAGGCGGTGAGCAGTTCTTC.

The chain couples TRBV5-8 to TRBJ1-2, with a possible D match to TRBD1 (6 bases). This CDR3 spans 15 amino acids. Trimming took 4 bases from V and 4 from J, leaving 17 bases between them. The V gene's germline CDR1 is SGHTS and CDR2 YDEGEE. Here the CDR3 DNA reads TGTGCCAGCAGCCCCACAGGGATACCCACCTATGGCTACACCTTC. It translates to CASSPTGIPTYGYTF.

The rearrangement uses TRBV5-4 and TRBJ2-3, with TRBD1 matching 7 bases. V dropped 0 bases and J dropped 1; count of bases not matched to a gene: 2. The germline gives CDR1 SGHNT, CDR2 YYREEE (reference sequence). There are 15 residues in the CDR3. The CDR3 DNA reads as TGTGCCAGCAGCTTGGGGGACAGACGCACAGATACGCAGTATTTT. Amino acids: CASSLGDRRTDTQYF.

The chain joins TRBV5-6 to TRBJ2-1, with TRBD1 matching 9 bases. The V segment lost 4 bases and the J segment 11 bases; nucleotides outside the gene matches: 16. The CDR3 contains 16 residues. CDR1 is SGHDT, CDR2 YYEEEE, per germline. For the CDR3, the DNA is TGTGCCAGCAGCCTGACTTCGGAGGGACAGGGAGGAAAGCAGTTCTTC. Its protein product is CASSLTSEGQGGKQFF.

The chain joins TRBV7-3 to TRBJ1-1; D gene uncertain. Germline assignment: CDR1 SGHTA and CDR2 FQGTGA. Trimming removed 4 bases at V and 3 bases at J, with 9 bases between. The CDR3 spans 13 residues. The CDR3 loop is CASSSDIYTEAFF. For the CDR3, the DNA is TGTGCCAGCAGCTCTGACATTTACACTGAAGCTTTCTTT.

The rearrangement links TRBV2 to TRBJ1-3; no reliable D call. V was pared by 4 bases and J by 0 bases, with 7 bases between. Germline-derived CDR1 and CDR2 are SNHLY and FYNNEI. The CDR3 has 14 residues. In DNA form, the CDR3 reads TGTGCCAGCAGTGCGGGGAGCTCTGGAAACACCATATATTTT. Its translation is CASSAGSSGNTIYF.

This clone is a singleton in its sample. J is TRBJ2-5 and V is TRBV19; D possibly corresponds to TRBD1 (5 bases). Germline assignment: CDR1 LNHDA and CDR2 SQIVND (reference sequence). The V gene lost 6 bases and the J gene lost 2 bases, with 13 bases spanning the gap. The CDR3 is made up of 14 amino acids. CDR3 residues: CASSPPGKQETQYF. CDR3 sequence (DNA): TGTGCCAGTAGCCCTCCAGGGAAACAAGAGACCCAGTACTTC.

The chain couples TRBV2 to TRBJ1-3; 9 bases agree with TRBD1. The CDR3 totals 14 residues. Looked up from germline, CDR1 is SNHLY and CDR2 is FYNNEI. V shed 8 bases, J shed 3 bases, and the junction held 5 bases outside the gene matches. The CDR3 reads CASGGTGFGNTIYF. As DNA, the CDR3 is TGTGCCAGCGGCGGGACAGGGTTTGGAAACACCATATATTTT.

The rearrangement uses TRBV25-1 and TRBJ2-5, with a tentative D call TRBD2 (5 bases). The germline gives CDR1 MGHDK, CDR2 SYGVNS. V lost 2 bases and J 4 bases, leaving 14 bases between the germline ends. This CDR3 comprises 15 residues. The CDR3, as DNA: TGTGCCAGCAGTGAAGAGAAGAAAGCGGTAGAGACCCAGTACTTC. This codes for CASSEEKKAVETQYF. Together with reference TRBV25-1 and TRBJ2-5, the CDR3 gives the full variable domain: EADIYQTPRYLVIGTGKKITLECSQTMGHDKMYWYQQDPGMELHLIHYSYGVNSTEKGDLSSESTVSRIRTEHFPLTLESARPSHTSQYLCASSEEKKAVETQYFGPGTRLLVL.

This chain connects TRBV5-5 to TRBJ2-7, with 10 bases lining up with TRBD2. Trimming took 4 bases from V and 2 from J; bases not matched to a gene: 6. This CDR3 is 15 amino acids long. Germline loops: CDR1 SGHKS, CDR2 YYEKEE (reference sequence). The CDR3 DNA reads TGTGCCAGCAGCCCCGGGACTAGCGTAGCCTACGAGCAGTACTTC. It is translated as CASSPGTSVAYEQYF.

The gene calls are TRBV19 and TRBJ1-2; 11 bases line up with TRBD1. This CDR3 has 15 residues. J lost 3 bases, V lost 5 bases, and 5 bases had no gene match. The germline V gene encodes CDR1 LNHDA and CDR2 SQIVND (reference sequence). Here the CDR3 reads CASSLGQGAYYGYTF. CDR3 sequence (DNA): TGTGCCAGTAGTCTCGGACAGGGGGCTTACTATGGCTACACCTTC.

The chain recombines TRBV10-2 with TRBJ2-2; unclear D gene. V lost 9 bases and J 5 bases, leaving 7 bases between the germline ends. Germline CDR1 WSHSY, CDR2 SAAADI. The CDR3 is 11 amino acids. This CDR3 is CASMRTGELFF. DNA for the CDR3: TGCGCCAGTATGCGAACCGGGGAGCTGTTTTTT.

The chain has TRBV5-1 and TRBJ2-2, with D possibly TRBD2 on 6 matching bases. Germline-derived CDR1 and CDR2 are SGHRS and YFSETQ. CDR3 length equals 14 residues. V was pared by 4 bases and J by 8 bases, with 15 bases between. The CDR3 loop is CASSGGTARGELFF. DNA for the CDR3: TGCGCCAGCAGCGGCGGGACGGCGCGAGGGGAGCTGTTTTTT.

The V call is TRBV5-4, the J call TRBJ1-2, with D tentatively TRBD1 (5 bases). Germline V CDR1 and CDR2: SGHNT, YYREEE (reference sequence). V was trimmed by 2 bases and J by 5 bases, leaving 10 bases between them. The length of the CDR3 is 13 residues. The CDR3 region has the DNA TGTGCCAGCAGCTTTGGGGGAGGTTATGGCTACACCTTC. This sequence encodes CASSFGGGYGYTF.

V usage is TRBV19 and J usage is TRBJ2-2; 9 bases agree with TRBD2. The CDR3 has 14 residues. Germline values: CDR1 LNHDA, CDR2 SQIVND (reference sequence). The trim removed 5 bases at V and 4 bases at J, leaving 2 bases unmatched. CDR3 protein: CASSWGLATGELFF. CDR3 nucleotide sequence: TGTGCCAGTAGTTGGGGACTAGCCACCGGGGAGCTGTTTTTT. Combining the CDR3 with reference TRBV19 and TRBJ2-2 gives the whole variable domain DGGITQSPKYLFRKEGQNVTLSCEQNLNHDAMYWYRQDPGQGLRLIYYSQIVNDFQKGDIAEGYSVSREKKESFPLTVTSAQKNPTAFYLCASSWGLATGELFFGEGSRLTVL.

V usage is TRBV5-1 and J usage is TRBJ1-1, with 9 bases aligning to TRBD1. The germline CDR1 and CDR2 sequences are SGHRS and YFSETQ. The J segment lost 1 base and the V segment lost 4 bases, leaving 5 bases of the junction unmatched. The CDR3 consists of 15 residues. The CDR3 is CASSNGQGRNTEAFF. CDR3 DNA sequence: TGCGCCAGCAGCAACGGACAGGGGCGGAACACTGAAGCTTTCTTT.

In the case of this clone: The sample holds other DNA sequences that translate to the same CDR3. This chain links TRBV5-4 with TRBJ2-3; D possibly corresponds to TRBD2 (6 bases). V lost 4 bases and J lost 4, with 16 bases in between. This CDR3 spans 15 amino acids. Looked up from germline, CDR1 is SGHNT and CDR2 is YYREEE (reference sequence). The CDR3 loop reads CASSSGGIGADTQYF. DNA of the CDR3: TGTGCCAGCAGCAGTGGGGGGATCGGTGCAGATACGCAGTATTTT.

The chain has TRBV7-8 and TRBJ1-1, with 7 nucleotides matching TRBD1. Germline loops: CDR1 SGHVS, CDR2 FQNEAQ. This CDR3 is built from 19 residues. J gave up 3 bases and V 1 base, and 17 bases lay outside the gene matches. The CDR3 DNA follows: TGTGCCAGCAGCTTAGAGGGGTTCTGGGGGACAGCCCAGTACACTGAAGCTTTCTTT. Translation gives CASSLEGFWGTAQYTEAFF. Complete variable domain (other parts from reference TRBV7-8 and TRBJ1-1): GAGVSQSPRYKVAKRGQDVALRCDPISGHVSLFWYQQALGQGPEFLTYFQNEAQLDKSGLPSDRFFAERPEGSVSTLKIQRTQQEDSAVYLCASSLEGFWGTAQYTEAFFGQGTRLTVV.

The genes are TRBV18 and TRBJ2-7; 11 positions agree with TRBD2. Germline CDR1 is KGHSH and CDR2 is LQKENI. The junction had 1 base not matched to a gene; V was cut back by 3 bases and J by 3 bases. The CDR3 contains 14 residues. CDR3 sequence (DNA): TGTGCCAGCTCACCTAGCGGGGGGGGCTACGAGCAGTACTTC. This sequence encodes CASSPSGGGYEQYF.

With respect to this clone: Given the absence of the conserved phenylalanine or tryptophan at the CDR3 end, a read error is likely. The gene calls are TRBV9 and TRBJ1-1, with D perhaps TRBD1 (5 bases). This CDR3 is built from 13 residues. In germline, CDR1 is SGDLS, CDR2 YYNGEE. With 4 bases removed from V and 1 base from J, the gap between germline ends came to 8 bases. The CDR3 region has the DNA TGTGCCAGCAGCTCTCAGGGGAACACTGAAGCTTTCCTT. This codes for CASSSQGNTEAFL.

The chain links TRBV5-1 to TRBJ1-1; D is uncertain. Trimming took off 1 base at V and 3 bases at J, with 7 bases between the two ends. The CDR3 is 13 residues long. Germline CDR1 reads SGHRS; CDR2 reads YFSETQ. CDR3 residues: CASSLLSDTEAFF. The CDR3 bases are TGCGCCAGCAGCTTGTTATCCGACACTGAAGCTTTCTTT.